Each of the 14 T cell receptor beta chains below was sequenced from the same sample in a study of patients and donors after allogeneic stem cell transplantation. TCRdb reanalysed the RT-PCR reads using MiXCR and keeps one entry per CDR3 protein. The sample has 900,000 to 1,000,000 distinct CDR3 sequences; around 17% are singletons. The sequenced sample was blood, either unsorted or a sorted T cell fraction (not recorded which). The receptor source for this set is a human donor who was either an allogeneic HSCT recipient or a stem cell or donor lymphocyte infusion donor (not recorded which). It is not recorded whose cells these are; they may come from a transplant donor.

The chain is built from TRBV6-5 and TRBJ1-6, with 8 positions matching TRBD1. CDR3 length: 18 residues. Germline CDR1 reads MNHEY; CDR2 reads SVGAGI. V lost 0 bases and J lost 7; bases outside the gene matches: 11. The CDR3 DNA sequence: TGTGCCAGCAGTTACTCGATGCCAGGGGGCGGTTTGAATTCACCCCTCCACTTT. Protein product: CASSYSMPGGGLNSPLHF.

This clonotype came up a few times. The V gene is TRBV12-3 or TRBV12-4, the J gene TRBJ2-2, with 7 bases matching TRBD2. The length of the CDR3 is 16 residues. With V trimmed by 3 bases and J by 2 bases, 6 bases remained unmatched. As DNA, the CDR3 is TGTGCCAGCAGTTTCTACCAGCGGGGTAACACCGGGGAGCTGTTTTTT. It specifies CASSFYQRGNTGELFF.

The J gene is TRBJ1-6, the V gene TRBV7-2; TRBD1 might be the D (5 bases). V lost 0 bases and J lost 7, with 16 bases in between. The germline CDR1 and CDR2 sequences are SGHTA and FQGNSA. This CDR3 spans 17 amino acids. The CDR3 DNA sequence: TGTGCCAGCAGCTTAGCTGAAAGGGACTTCACCAATTCACCCCTCCACTTT. Translation: CASSLAERDFTNSPLHF.

This clonotype showed up many times. V is TRBV24-1 and J is TRBJ2-1; 13 positions agree with TRBD2. The CDR3 runs 17 residues. Germline trimming cut 4 bases from V and 0 bases from J; bases unmatched to any gene: 2. Germline V CDR1 and CDR2: KGHDR, SFDVKD. The CDR3 region is CATSDRTSGSSYNEQFF. CDR3 sequence (DNA): TGTGCCACCAGTGACAGGACTAGCGGGAGCTCCTACAATGAGCAGTTCTTC.

The sample holds a few counts of this clonotype. The V gene is TRBV12-3 or TRBV12-4, the J gene TRBJ2-7, with TRBD1 identical over 7 bases. V dropped 2 bases and J dropped 5; count of bases not matched to a gene: 9. The CDR3 length is 15 residues. The CDR3 bases are TGTGCCAGCAGTTTATCCCTGGACAGGATCCACGAGCAGTACTTC. Its protein is CASSLSLDRIHEQYF.

The rearrangement links TRBV7-3 to TRBJ2-2, with no clear D. The V and J ends lost 5 bases and 4 bases respectively, with 8 bases between them. The CDR3 spans 13 residues. Germline V gene lookup returns CDR1 SGHTA and CDR2 FQGTGA. This CDR3 reads CASSPAITGELFF. CDR3 nucleotide sequence: TGTGCCAGCAGCCCTGCCATCACCGGGGAGCTGTTTTTT.

The V call is TRBV6-1, the J call TRBJ1-3, with a possible D match to TRBD1 (5 bases). V was clipped by 8 bases and J by 3 bases, with 17 bases between them. Germline assignment: CDR1 MNHNS and CDR2 SASEGT. The length of the CDR3 is 15 residues. The CDR3 region has the DNA TGTGCCAGCTATATCCGGGGGGTCGGTGGAAACACCATATATTTT. It is translated as CASYIRGVGGNTIYF.

There are a few counts of this clonotype. The chain recombines TRBV6-5 with TRBJ1-1; D is perhaps TRBD1 (5 bases). Germline V gene lookup returns CDR1 MNHEY and CDR2 SVGAGI. Trimming took off 0 bases at V and 5 bases at J, with 13 bases between the two ends. The CDR3 is 15 residues long. CDR3 in amino acids: CASSYSRGGGTEAFF. The CDR3 nucleotides read TGTGCCAGCAGTTACTCGCGGGGGGGTGGGACTGAAGCTTTCTTT.

The rearrangement uses TRBV10-3 and TRBJ2-7; TRBD1 matches 7 bases. This CDR3 comprises 13 residues. Germline CDR1 ENHRY, CDR2 SYGVKD. The trim removed 5 bases at V and 7 bases at J, leaving 8 bases unmatched. Here the CDR3 DNA reads TGTGCCATCAGTTCGGGACAGACGGGAGAGCAGTACTTC. Its protein product is CAISSGQTGEQYF.

The DNA for the CDR3 is TGTGCCAGCAGCTTAGACGCGTTCTCCTACAATGAGCAGTTCTTC. This gives the protein CASSLDAFSYNEQFF. The chain couples TRBV7-9 to TRBJ2-1, with D hard to call. The CDR3 sequence is 15 residues long. Germline CDR1 is SEHNR and CDR2 is FQNEAQ (reference sequence). Between the trimmed V and J ends, which lost 1 base and 0 bases, there was a span of 7 bases.

This clonotype was seen more than once but under ten times. This chain links TRBV9 with TRBJ1-4; the D gene is possibly TRBD1 (6 bases). This CDR3 comprises 15 residues. The V and J ends lost 0 bases and 7 bases respectively, with 13 bases between them. Per the germline V gene, CDR1 is SGDLS and CDR2 is YYNGEE. The CDR3 loop reads CASSVDMGASEKLFF. DNA of the CDR3: TGTGCCAGCAGCGTAGACATGGGGGCTAGTGAAAAACTGTTTTTT.

This clonotype turned up a few times. The V call is TRBV20-1, the J call TRBJ2-7; perhaps D is TRBD1 or TRBD2 (6 bases each). The CDR3 length is 15 residues. V was pared by 0 bases and J by 5 bases, with 17 bases between. CDR1 DFQATT and CDR2 SNEGSKA come from the germline V gene (reference sequence). CDR3 nucleotide sequence: TGCAGTGCTAGAGATCCTGGGGGGCGAGTCGACGAGCAGTACTTC. Translated, it gives CSARDPGGRVDEQYF.

The chain carries TRBV20-1 and TRBJ2-1; a possible D gene is TRBD2 (7 bases). Per the germline V gene, CDR1 is DFQATT and CDR2 is SNEGSKA (reference sequence). The V end lost 0 bases, the J end lost 11 bases, and 23 bases lay between the germline ends. The CDR3 is 16 residues long. The CDR3: CSARDMAGGPLDKQFF. In DNA form, the CDR3 reads TGCAGTGCTAGAGATATGGCCGGGGGGCCCCTTGATAAGCAGTTCTTC.

The sample holds many counts of this clonotype. The gene calls are TRBV20-1 and TRBJ2-7; TRBD1 agrees at 8 bases. The CDR3 consists of 13 residues. Looked up from germline, CDR1 is DFQATT and CDR2 is SNEGSKA (reference sequence). V gave up 3 bases and J gave up 4 bases; unmatched junction bases: 5. The CDR3 DNA follows: TGCAGTGCTAGCAGGGGGCCCTCTTACGAGCAGTACTTC. It yields the protein CSASRGPSYEQYF.